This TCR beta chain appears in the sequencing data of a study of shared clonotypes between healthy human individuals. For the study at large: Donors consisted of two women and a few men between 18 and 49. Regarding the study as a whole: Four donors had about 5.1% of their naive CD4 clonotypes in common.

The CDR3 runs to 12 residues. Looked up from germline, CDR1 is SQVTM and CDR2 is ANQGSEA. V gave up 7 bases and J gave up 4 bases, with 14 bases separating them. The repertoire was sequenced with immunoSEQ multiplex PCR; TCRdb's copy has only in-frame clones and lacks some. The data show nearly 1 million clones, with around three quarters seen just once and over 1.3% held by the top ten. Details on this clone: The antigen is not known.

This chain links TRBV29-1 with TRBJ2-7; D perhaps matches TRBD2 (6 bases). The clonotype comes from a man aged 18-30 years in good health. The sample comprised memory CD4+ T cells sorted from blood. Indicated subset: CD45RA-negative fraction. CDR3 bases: TGCAGCGCCGGTGGAGGGGTTTACGAGCAGTACTTC. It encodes CSAGGGVYEQYF.